This T cell receptor beta chain was sequenced in a study of blood T cell repertoires in COVID-19. Looking at the study overall: Researchers got acute and convalescent COVID-19 samples from the United States, Italy and Spain. T cells, B-cell-depleted T cells, or PBMCs provided the cDNA or gDNA that served as material.

Germline assignment: CDR1 KGHDR and CDR2 SFDVKD. The CDR3 sequence is 11 residues long. Trimming removed 3 bases from V and 6 bases from J, with 4 bases in between. Source study methods: Reference gene primer amplification in the assay estimated nucleated cell counts. Only in-frame clones appear in the TCRdb table, and some are missing; sequencing was by immunoSEQ multiplex PCR. V and J calls and clone size follow that table, whereas D and trimming were derived from the DNA. Of about 220,000 clones listed, around 80% are singletons. The chain combines TRBV24-1 with TRBJ1-2; D gene uncertain. This TCR came from a woman aged 70-85 years with acute or convalescent COVID-19. The sample was peripheral blood. The CDR3 is CATSDGHGYTF. CDR3 in DNA: TGTGCCACCAGTGATGGGCATGGCTACACCTTC.